This entry describes one T cell receptor beta chain. Antigen: not known. This entry is derived from a study of T-cell reconstitution after alpha-beta-depleted transplantation in children. Study-wide results and limits: TCRbeta diversity was high at day 60 in some patients (a result of surviving recipient T cells and thymic progenitors). A year had passed since transplant, and T-cell counts and diversity by then came mostly from newly produced T cells. As was reported, about two months after transplant, alpha-beta T cells came from several hundred expanded graft clones.

Construction of the TCRbeta library involved unique molecular identifiers. TCRdb re-analysed the PCR reads in MiXCR, keeping a single row per CDR3 protein. The sample records about a million distinct CDR3 sequences, roughly 29% being singletons. The CDR3 totals 16 residues. Deletions cut 3 bases from V and 5 bases from J, with 17 bases between. The V gene's germline CDR1 is LGHNA and CDR2 YNFKEQ. The receptor comes from a boy less than two years old who had a stem cell transplant for SCID, so the T cells may come from the graft donor. This specimen consisted of PBMCs, mostly from graft donor cells, obtained 360 days after TCRalphabeta/CD19-depleted stem cell transplant. J is TRBJ2-1 and V is TRBV4-2; D is perhaps TRBD1 or TRBD2 (5 bases each). CDR3 residues: CASSQGPKRGNNEQFF. The CDR3, as DNA: TGTGCCAGCAGCCAGGGACCGAAGAGGGGAAACAATGAGCAGTTCTTC.